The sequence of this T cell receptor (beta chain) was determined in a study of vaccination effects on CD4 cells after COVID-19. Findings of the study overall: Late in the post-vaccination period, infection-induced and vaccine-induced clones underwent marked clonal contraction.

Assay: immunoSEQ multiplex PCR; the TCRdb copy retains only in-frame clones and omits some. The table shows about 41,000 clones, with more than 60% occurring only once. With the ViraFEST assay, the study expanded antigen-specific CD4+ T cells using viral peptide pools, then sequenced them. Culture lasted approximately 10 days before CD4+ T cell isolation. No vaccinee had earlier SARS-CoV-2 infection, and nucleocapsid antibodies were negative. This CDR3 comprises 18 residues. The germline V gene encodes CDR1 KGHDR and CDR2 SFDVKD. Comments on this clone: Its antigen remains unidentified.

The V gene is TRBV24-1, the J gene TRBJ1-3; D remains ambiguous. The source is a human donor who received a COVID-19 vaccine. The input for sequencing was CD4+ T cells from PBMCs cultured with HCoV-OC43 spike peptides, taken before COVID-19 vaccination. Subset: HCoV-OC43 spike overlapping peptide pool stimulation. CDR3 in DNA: TGTTTATCCACCAGTTTGAATCGTAGGTGGAGGGCCGGAAACACCATATATTTT. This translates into CLSTSLNRRWRAGNTIYF.